The 2 T cell receptor beta chains in this list originate from one sample, sequenced in a study of T cells in Graves' hyperthyroidism and ophthalmopathy. Amplification yielded TCR beta CDR3 regions, with RNA transcripts as the source. HTBI primers drove first-round RT-PCR of the TCR CDR3. TCRdb itself ran the multiplex PCR reads through MiXCR, one entry per CDR3 protein. The table includes approximately 300,000 distinct CDR3 sequences, approximately 18% detected once. The specimen sequenced was blood. The source of these receptors is a man between 45 and 60 years old with Graves' ophthalmopathy.

This clonotype was seen many times. This chain joins TRBV20-1 and TRBJ2-1; 8 nucleotides align to TRBD2. The CDR3 is made up of 13 amino acids. Germline CDR1 DFQATT, CDR2 SNEGSKA (reference sequence). V lost 5 bases, J lost 2 bases, and 2 bases stayed unmatched. The CDR3 region has the DNA TGCAGTGCTCTGGGACTAGCCTACAATGAGCAGTTCTTC. Translation gives CSALGLAYNEQFF.

The chain employs TRBV5-4 and TRBJ2-1; D not certain. V was clipped by 3 bases and J by 0 bases, with 10 bases between them. The CDR3 runs 15 residues. Germline values: CDR1 SGHNT, CDR2 YYREEE (reference sequence). The CDR3 DNA sequence: TGTGCCAGCAGCTCTGTGCTTAGCTCCTACAATGAGCAGTTCTTC. It encodes CASSSVLSSYNEQFF.